This T cell receptor (beta chain) was found in a study of CD8 T cells in ankylosing spondylitis. Study-level points and caveats: Previous work reported some of these motif variants in the synovial fluid and blood of reactive arthritis. The study looked at matched synovial fluid samples from ankylosing spondylitis patients. Disease-linked clones were reported to be significantly enriched there.

This clonotype was recorded many times. Its antigen remains unknown. Making use of molecular barcodes, quantitative 5'-RACE generated TCR beta libraries. TCRdb reanalysed the 5' RACE reads using MiXCR and keeps one entry per CDR3 protein. This table holds hundreds of thousands of distinct CDR3 sequences, 8% to 9.5% found once. In germline, CDR1 is DFQATT, CDR2 SNEGSKA (reference sequence). V was clipped by 5 bases and J by 4 bases; unmatched bases: 13. The CDR3 covers 15 residues. The sequence derives from a male donor with ankylosing spondylitis or in good health (not recorded which). Sequenced material: blood, either unsorted or a sorted T cell fraction (not recorded which). This chain links TRBV20-1 with TRBJ2-5; 7 nucleotides align to TRBD1. The CDR3 DNA is TGCAGTGCTCCTTCGAATACAGGGGATAGAGAGACCCAGTACTTC. As protein: CSAPSNTGDRETQYF.